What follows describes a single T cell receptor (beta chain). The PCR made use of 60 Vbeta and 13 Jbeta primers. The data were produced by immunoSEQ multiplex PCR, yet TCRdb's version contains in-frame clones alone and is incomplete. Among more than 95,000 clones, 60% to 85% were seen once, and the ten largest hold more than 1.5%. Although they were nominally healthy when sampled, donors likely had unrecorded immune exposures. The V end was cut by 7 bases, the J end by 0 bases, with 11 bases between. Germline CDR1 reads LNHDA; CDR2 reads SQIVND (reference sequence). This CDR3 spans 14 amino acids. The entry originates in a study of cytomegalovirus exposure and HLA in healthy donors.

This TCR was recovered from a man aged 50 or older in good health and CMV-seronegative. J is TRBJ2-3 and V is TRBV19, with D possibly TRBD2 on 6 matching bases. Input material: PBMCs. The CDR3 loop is CASTAGPSTDTQYF. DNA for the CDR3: TGTGCCAGTACTGCGGGGCCCAGCACAGATACGCAGTATTTT.